The clone carrying this T cell receptor beta chain counts as medium-sized by frequency. Its antigen is unidentified. Multiplex touch-down PCR amplified TRB using TRB-A and TRB-B pools in one tube. TCRdb reprocessed the multiplex PCR reads and reports one entry per CDR3 protein, with no DNA. This table lists about 2,800 distinct CDR3 sequences. These data belong to a study of T cell clusters in autoimmune cytopenias. Each sample's input was roughly 230 ng genomic DNA, 38,000 or so genome equivalents. The CDR3 length is 16 residues. Germline values: CDR1 SGHDT, CDR2 YYEEEE. Study-wide results and caveats: Comparing secondary cytopenia with chronic lymphocytic leukemia showed no cluster-lack signature, apparently masked by lymphoma repertoire. Functional roles of the in silico T cell clusters still await experimental validation. Compared with active autoimmune hepatitis patients, healthy donors showed about 3-fold more exclusive TRB clusters.

Sequenced: peripheral blood. This receptor was taken from a human donor with an autoimmune cytopenia or autoimmune hepatitis (not recorded which). The chain is built from TRBV5-6 and TRBJ2-1; TCRdb returns TRBD2, unconfirmable since there is no DNA. CDR3 residues: CASTGSGSGRGDEQFF.